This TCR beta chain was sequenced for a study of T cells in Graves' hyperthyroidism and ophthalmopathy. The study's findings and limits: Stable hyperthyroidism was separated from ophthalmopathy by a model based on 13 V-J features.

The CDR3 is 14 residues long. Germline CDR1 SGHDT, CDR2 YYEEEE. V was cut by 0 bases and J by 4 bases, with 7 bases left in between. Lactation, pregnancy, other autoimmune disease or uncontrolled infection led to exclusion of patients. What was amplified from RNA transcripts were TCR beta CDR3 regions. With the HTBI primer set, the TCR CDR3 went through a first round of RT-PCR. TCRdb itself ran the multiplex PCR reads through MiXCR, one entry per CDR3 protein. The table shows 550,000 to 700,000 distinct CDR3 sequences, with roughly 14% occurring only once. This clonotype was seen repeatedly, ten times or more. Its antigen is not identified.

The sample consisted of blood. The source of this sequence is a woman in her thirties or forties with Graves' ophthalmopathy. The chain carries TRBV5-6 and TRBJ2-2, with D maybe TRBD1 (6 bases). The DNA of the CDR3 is TGTGCCAGCAGCTTGGACAGGGTCACCGGGGAGCTGTTTTTT. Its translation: CASSLDRVTGELFF.